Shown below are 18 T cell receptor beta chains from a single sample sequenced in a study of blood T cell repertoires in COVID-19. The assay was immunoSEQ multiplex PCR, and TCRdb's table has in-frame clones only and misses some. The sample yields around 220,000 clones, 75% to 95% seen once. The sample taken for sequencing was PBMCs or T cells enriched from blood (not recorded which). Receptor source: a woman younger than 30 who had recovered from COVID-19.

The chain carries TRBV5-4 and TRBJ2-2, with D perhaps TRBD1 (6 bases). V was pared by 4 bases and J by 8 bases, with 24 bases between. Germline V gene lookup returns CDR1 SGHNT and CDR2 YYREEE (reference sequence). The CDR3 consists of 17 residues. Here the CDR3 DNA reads TGTGCCAGCAGCCTTGGCCCGCAGGGGTCCAATCGAGGGGAGCTGTTTTTT. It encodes CASSLGPQGSNRGELFF.

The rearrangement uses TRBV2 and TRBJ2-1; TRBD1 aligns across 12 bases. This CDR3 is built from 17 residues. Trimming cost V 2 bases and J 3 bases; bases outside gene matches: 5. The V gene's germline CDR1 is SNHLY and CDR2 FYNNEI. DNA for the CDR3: TGTGCCAGCAGTGAATACCGGGACAGGGGGCTCTACAATGAGCAGTTCTTC. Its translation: CASSEYRDRGLYNEQFF.

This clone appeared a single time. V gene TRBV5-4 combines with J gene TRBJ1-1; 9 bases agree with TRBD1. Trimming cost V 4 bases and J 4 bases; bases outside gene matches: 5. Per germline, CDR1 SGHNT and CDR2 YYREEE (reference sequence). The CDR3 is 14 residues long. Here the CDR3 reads CASSRDREGTEAFF. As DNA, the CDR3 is TGTGCCAGCAGCAGGGACAGGGAGGGCACTGAAGCTTTCTTT.

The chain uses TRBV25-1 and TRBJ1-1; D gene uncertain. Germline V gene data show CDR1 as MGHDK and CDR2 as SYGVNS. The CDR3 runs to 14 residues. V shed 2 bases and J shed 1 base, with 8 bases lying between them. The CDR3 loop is CASSERPGNTEAFF. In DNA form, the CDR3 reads TGTGCCAGCAGTGAACGTCCAGGGAACACTGAAGCTTTCTTT.

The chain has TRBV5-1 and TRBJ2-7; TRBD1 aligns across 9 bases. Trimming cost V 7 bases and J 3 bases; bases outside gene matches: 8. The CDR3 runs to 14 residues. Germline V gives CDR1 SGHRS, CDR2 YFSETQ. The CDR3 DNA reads TGCGCCAGCTCCGACACAGGGGGCCTCTACGAGCAGTACTTC. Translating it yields CASSDTGGLYEQYF.

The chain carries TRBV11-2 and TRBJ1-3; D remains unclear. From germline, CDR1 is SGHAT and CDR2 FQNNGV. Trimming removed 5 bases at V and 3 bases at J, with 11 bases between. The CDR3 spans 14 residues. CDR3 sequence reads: CASSRQDFGNTIYF. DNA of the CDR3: TGTGCCAGCAGCCGGCAGGATTTTGGAAACACCATATATTTT.

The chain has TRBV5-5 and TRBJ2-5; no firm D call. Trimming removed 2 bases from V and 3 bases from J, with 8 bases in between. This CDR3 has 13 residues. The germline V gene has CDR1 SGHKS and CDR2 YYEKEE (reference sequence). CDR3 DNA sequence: TGTGCCAGCAGCTTTGCACGGGAAGAGACCCAGTACTTC. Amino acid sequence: CASSFAREETQYF.

The CDR3: CASRITGQETQYF. DNA for the CDR3: TGTGCCAGTAGGATCACAGGCCAAGAGACCCAGTACTTC. This rearrangement joins TRBV19 to TRBJ2-5; possibly TRBD1 for D (5 bases). This CDR3 is built from 13 residues. Germline assignment: CDR1 LNHDA and CDR2 SQIVND (reference sequence). Trimming cost V 6 bases and J 1 base, with 9 bases left between them.

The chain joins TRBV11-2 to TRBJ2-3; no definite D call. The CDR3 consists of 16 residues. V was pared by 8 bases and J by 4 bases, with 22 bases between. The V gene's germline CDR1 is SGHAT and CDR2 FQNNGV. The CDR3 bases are TGTGCCAGCGCTCCAAGGCTTGTCCTAGGTCCAGATACGCAGTATTTT. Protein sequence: CASAPRLVLGPDTQYF.

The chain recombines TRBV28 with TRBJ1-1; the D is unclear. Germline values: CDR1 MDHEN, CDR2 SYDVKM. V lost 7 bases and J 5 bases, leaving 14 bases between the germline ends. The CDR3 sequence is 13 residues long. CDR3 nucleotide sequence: TGTGCCAGCACCCTAAAGACAACAACTGAAGCTTTCTTT. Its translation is CASTLKTTTEAFF.

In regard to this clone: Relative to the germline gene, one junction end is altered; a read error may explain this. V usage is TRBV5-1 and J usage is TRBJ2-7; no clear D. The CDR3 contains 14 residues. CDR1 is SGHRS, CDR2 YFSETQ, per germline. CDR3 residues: CASSLVIFSHEQYF. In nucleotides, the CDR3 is TGCGCCAGCAGCTTGGTTATCTTCTCCCACGAGCAGTACTTC.

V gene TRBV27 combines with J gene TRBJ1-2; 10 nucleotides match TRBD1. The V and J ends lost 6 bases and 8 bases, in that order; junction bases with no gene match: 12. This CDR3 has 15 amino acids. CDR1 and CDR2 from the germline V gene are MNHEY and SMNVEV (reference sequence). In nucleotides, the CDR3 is TGTGCCAGCAGGGAGGGACAGGGGATTGGTGTGGGCTACACCTTC. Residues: CASREGQGIGVGYTF.

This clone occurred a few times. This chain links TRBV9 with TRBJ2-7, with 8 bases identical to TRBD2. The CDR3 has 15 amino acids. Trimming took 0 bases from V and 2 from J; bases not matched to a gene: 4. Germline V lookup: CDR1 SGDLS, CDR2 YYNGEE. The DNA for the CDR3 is TGTGCCAGCAGCGTAGGAAGCGGGAGTACCTACGAGCAGTACTTC. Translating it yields CASSVGSGSTYEQYF.

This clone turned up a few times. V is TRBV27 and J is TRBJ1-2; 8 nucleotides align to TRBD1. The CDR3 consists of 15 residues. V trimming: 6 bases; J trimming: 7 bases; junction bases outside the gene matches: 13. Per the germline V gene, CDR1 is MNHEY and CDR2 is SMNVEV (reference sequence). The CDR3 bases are TGTGCCAGCAGCCTCGGACAGGGAGAGGTAATTGGCTACACCTTC. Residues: CASSLGQGEVIGYTF.

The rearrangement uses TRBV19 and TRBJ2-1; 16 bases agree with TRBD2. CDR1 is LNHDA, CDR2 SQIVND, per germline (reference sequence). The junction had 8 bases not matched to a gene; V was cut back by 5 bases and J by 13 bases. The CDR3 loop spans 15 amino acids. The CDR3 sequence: CASSLSGTSGRVQFF. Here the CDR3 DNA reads TGTGCCAGTAGTCTGTCCGGGACTAGCGGGAGGGTTCAGTTCTTC.

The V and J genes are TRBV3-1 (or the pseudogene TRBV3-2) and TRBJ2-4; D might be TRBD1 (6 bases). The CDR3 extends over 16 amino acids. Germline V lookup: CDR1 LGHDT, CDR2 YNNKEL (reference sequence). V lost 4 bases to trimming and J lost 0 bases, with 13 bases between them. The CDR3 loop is CASSLGATLAKNIQYF. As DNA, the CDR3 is TGTGCCAGCAGCCTGGGGGCGACCCTAGCCAAAAACATTCAGTACTTC.

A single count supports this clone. This chain's CDR3 is CASSYQGATNEKLFF. The CDR3 DNA reads TGTGCCAGCAGTTACCAAGGGGCAACTAATGAAAAACTGTTTTTT. The chain links TRBV6-5 to TRBJ1-4; the D gene is possibly TRBD1 (5 bases). Trimming took 2 bases from V and 0 from J, leaving 7 bases between them. Germline V gene lookup returns CDR1 MNHEY and CDR2 SVGAGI. This CDR3 contains 15 residues.

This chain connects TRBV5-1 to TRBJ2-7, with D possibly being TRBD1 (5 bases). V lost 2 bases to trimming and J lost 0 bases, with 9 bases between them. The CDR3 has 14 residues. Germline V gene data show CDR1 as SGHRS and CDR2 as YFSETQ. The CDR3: CASSLQVSSYEQYF. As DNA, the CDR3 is TGCGCCAGCAGCTTACAGGTTAGCTCCTACGAGCAGTACTTC.